The 9 T cell receptor beta chains listed next were all sequenced from one sample in a study of regulatory T cells in long-lasting Graves disease. As for time point: newly diagnosed GD, antithyroid drugs for less than 3 months. The TCR library was made from RNA that had been extracted from PBMCs in TRIzol. Researchers made TCR beta libraries by using iRepertoire HTBI primers and running Arm-PCR on CDR3 regions. From the multiplex PCR reads, TCRdb called clonotypes with MiXCR, one entry per CDR3 protein. The top ten hold around 9.3% of the sample, which has 510,000 or so distinct CDR3 sequences, more than 10% seen once. These data were likewise used in another study, on T cells in Graves' hyperthyroidism and ophthalmopathy.

The specimen was peripheral blood mononuclear cells (PBMCs), collected at new diagnosis, from a patient treated with antithyroid drugs. The receptors derive from a woman in her twenties or thirties with Graves disease.

Comments on this clonotype: A much larger clone lies one base from this, so it may be a read error. The chain joins TRBV20-1 to TRBJ1-1, with a tentative D call TRBD1 (5 bases). The V gene lost 1 base and the J gene lost 6 bases, with 18 bases spanning the gap. CDR3 length: 15 residues. Germline V gene sequence: CDR1 DFQATT, CDR2 SNEGSKA (reference sequence). CDR3 in amino acids: CSARGAAGIGAEAFF. The CDR3, as DNA: TGCAGTGCTAGAGGCGCCGCAGGGATAGGCGCTGAAGCTTTCTTT.

The table lists this clonotype with many counts. The V and J genes are TRBV25-1 and TRBJ2-7; D possibly corresponds to TRBD1 (6 bases). V was trimmed by 4 bases and J by 0 bases, leaving 19 bases between them. Germline CDR1 reads MGHDK; CDR2 reads SYGVNS. CDR3 length equals 17 residues. Written as DNA, the CDR3 is TGTGCCAGCAGTGTACCTAAGGGGGTATGCCTCTCCTACGAGCAGTACTTC. This sequence encodes CASSVPKGVCLSYEQYF.

This clonotype was picked up a small number of times. V usage is TRBV7-2 and J usage is TRBJ1-1; no clear D gene. V was trimmed by 1 base and J by 8 bases, leaving 14 bases between them. Germline V CDR1 and CDR2: SGHTA, FQGNSA. The CDR3 runs to 14 residues. CDR3: CASSLDVSGREAFF. CDR3 bases: TGTGCCAGCAGCTTAGATGTTTCGGGCAGGGAAGCTTTCTTT.

This clonotype was found many times. The chain links TRBV6-2 or TRBV6-3 to TRBJ1-4; 7 bases match TRBD1. CDR3 length: 15 amino acids. The ends lost 2 bases at V and 7 bases at J; junction bases unmatched: 7. Germline CDR1 and CDR2: MNHEY and SVGEGT. CDR3 residues: CASSYRRGGSEKLFF. CDR3 sequence (DNA): TGTGCCAGCAGTTACCGCAGGGGGGGGAGTGAAAAACTGTTTTTT.

This clonotype was seen more than once but under ten times. The rearrangement joins TRBV24-1 to TRBJ1-2, with TRBD1 matching over 7 bases. CDR1 is KGHDR and CDR2 is SFDVKD in the germline V gene. After removal of 4 bases from V and 7 bases from J, the junction contained 8 bases not matched to a gene. This CDR3 comprises 14 residues. The CDR3 here is CATSDPTGLAGYTF. For the CDR3, the DNA is TGTGCCACCAGTGACCCGACAGGGCTCGCTGGCTACACCTTC.

Ten or more counts support this clonotype. V and J are TRBV11-3 and TRBJ1-1; TRBD1 matches 8 bases. The CDR3 has 15 residues. Trimming took 4 bases from V and 2 from J; bases not matched to a gene: 6. CDR1 and CDR2 from the germline V gene are SGHNT and YENEEA. CDR3 protein: CASSSRTGLNTEAFF. CDR3 DNA sequence: TGTGCCAGCAGCTCCCGGACAGGGCTAAACACTGAAGCTTTCTTT.

Many counts were recorded for this clonotype. The chain uses TRBV12-3 or TRBV12-4 and TRBJ1-1; D remains ambiguous. V lost 6 bases and J lost 0, with 14 bases in between. The CDR3 spans 15 residues. CDR3: CASRPAPGLNTEAFF. In DNA form, the CDR3 reads TGTGCCAGCAGACCCGCGCCGGGGTTGAACACTGAAGCTTTCTTT.

This clonotype was observed a handful of times. This chain connects TRBV5-1 to TRBJ1-4; the D is unclear. Germline CDR1 and CDR2: SGHRS and YFSETQ. The CDR3 is made up of 12 amino acids. Trimming cost V 1 base and J 15 bases, with 13 bases left between them. The DNA of the CDR3 is TGCGCCAGCAGCTTGAAGCCGGGCGAAGTGTTTTTT. The encoded protein is CASSLKPGEVFF.

Many counts were recorded for this clonotype. The chain carries TRBV20-1 and TRBJ2-7; D may be TRBD1 (6 bases). The V gene's germline CDR1 is DFQATT and CDR2 SNEGSKA (reference sequence). Trimming shortened V by 6 bases and J by 2 bases, and 11 bases separated the two germline ends. The CDR3 is 12 amino acids. The CDR3 coding sequence is TGCAGTGCGCTACAGGGCCCCTACGAGCAGTACTTC. Protein sequence: CSALQGPYEQYF.